Given below is one TCR beta chain in context. Its antigen remains unknown. The CDR3 has 15 amino acids. The J segment lost 3 bases and the V segment lost 4 bases, leaving 6 bases of the junction unmatched. The germline V gene encodes CDR1 LGHNA and CDR2 YSLEER. The assay was immunoSEQ multiplex PCR, and TCRdb's table has in-frame clones only and misses some. The table includes about 450,000 clones, 85% to 90% detected once. The sample originates from a study of Ad26.COV2.S vaccination and SARS-CoV-2 variants. Treatment here: 15 to 20 received Ad26.COV2.S at low or high dose, single or two shots; 5 received placebo; per-sample allocation not given. On day 63 after the first injection, vaccine and placebo recipients gave samples. The study used a vaccine consisting of an Ad26 vector that expressed Wuhan-strain SARS-CoV-2 spike. General study findings and limits: Measurements of TCR breadth and depth may have given underestimates of the total T cell responses.

The clonotype was recovered from a person between 18 and 59 years old who received the Ad26.COV2.S COVID-19 vaccine or a placebo. The rearrangement links TRBV4-3 to TRBJ1-2; the match to TRBD1 covers 9 bases. This specimen consisted of peripheral blood, obtained in a trial of Ad26.COV2.S vaccine versus placebo. As DNA, the CDR3 is TGCGCCAGCAGCCTCAGCCGGGACAGGGACTATGGCTACACCTTC. Amino acid sequence: CASSLSRDRDYGYTF.